This T cell receptor beta chain was found in a study of shared clonotypes between healthy human individuals. Whole-study results and caveats: Clonotype sharing among donors likely depends on sequencing depth.

Worth noting for this clone: Its matching antigen is unknown.

The naive CD8 population came from CD45RO-negative cells selected for CCR7, without terminally differentiated effector memory CD45RA+ cells. Healthy adults negative for HIV, lacking recent acute infections or vaccinations, served as donors. Assay: immunoSEQ multiplex PCR; the TCRdb copy retains only in-frame clones and omits some. This sample has about 2 million clones, with about 95% found just once. V was cut by 0 bases and J by 8 bases, with 13 bases left in between. This CDR3 region has 15 residues. CDR1 and CDR2 from the germline V gene are MGHRA and YSYEKL. The source of this sequence is a man in his late teens or twenties in good health. V and J are TRBV4-1 and TRBJ1-4; TRBD1 is a possible D gene (5 bases). The specimen sequenced was naive CD8+ T cells sorted from blood. CDR3 residues: CASSQDLRGGEKLFF. CDR3 in DNA: TGCGCCAGCAGCCAAGATCTAAGGGGAGGGGAAAAACTGTTTTTT.